This entry lists 8 T cell receptor beta chains sequenced from one sample in a study of blood T cell repertoires in COVID-19. The protocol was immunoSEQ multiplex PCR, while the TCRdb copy is restricted to in-frame clones and leaves out a portion. The sample lists 400,000 or so clones; approximately 86% were seen once. Material: peripheral blood. The source is a human donor in a cohort sampled during active COVID-19.

This chain connects TRBV6-5 to TRBJ2-2, with 9 bases that match TRBD1. CDR3 size: 14 residues. The ends lost 10 bases at V and 3 bases at J; junction bases unmatched: 6. Per the germline V gene, CDR1 is MNHEY and CDR2 is SVGAGI. The CDR3 region is CATRTGDDTGELFF. The CDR3 nucleotides read TGTGCCACTCGGACAGGGGACGACACCGGGGAGCTGTTTTTT.

The chain joins TRBV6-1 to TRBJ1-2, with 8 bases matching TRBD1. The junction had 5 bases not matched to a gene; V was cut back by 6 bases and J by 8 bases. This CDR3 has 12 residues. Germline CDR1 reads MNHNS; CDR2 reads SASEGT. The CDR3 reads CASSWTGSGYTF. CDR3 coding DNA: TGTGCCAGCAGCTGGACAGGGAGCGGCTACACCTTC.

The chain couples TRBV5-1 to TRBJ1-6; D is unclear. CDR3 length equals 14 residues. Trimming removed 0 bases from V and 9 bases from J, with 10 bases in between. Germline CDR1 is SGHRS and CDR2 is YFSETQ. CDR3 coding DNA: TGCGCCAGCAGCTTGGACAGTGGTACTTCACCCCTCCACTTT. Amino acid sequence: CASSLDSGTSPLHF.

The rearrangement links TRBV7-8 to TRBJ1-1, with 7 bases lining up with TRBD1. Germline loops: CDR1 SGHVS, CDR2 FQNEAQ. This CDR3 has 15 residues. V lost 2 bases and J lost 1; bases outside the gene matches: 4. The CDR3 nucleotides read TGTGCCAGCAGCTTACAGGGGGTAAGGAACACTGAAGCTTTCTTT. Translation: CASSLQGVRNTEAFF.

This clone is a singleton in its sample. The J gene is TRBJ1-1, the V gene TRBV5-5; 8 bases agree with TRBD1. The germline gives CDR1 SGHKS, CDR2 YYEKEE (reference sequence). V lost 1 base and J lost 0; bases outside the gene matches: 8. CDR3 length equals 17 residues. The CDR3 coding sequence is TGTGCCAGCAGCTTGTTACCGGGACAGGCTATGAACACTGAAGCTTTCTTT. It codes for CASSLLPGQAMNTEAFF.

V usage is TRBV7-8 and J usage is TRBJ2-3; weak D call: TRBD1 (5 bases). The CDR3 loop spans 14 amino acids. Germline CDR1 SGHVS, CDR2 FQNEAQ. Trimming shortened V by 2 bases and J by 6 bases, and 12 bases separated the two germline ends. CDR3 DNA sequence: TGTGCCAGCAGCTTATGGGGCCAGAGCGATACGCAGTATTTT. Its protein product is CASSLWGQSDTQYF.

The genes are TRBV11-2 and TRBJ2-5; D possibly uses TRBD1 or TRBD2 (5 bases each). The ends were cut back, 5 bases at V and 5 bases at J, with 21 bases in the middle. The CDR3 is made up of 16 amino acids. The germline V gene encodes CDR1 SGHAT and CDR2 FQNNGV. CDR3 coding DNA: TGTGCCAGCAGCCTAGCCGGACAACTGTTATGGGAGACCCAGTACTTC. The encoded protein is CASSLAGQLLWETQYF.

This sequence joins TRBV2 and TRBJ1-1, with 8 bases that match TRBD1. V was pared by 6 bases and J by 7 bases, with 16 bases of the junction left unmatched. The length of the CDR3 is 16 residues. Germline assignment: CDR1 SNHLY and CDR2 FYNNEI. CDR3 bases: TGTGCCAGCAGCGAACAACTGGGGACAGGAGGCATTGAAGCTTTCTTT. Its translation: CASSEQLGTGGIEAFF.